Below, 25 T cell receptor beta chains from the same sample are listed, as sequenced in a study of blood T cell repertoires in COVID-19. Clones were read by immunoSEQ multiplex PCR, and TCRdb kept only the in-frame ones, dropping some. The repertoire holds around 130,000 clones, 70% to 80% seen once, with 7.9% in the top ten. The sample was peripheral blood. The receptor source for this set is a human donor in a cohort sampled during active COVID-19.

The chain couples TRBV28 to TRBJ1-1; D call uncertain. CDR3 length: 12 amino acids. The V gene's germline CDR1 is MDHEN and CDR2 SYDVKM. Trimming stripped 2 bases from V and 2 bases from J, with 3 bases between. Written as DNA, the CDR3 is TGTGCCAGCAGTTTACCAAACACTGAAGCTTTCTTT. Its protein is CASSLPNTEAFF.

The chain carries TRBV6-1 and TRBJ2-7; the D is unclear. V was trimmed by 3 bases and J by 2 bases, leaving 8 bases between them. This CDR3 has 13 residues. The germline V gene encodes CDR1 MNHNS and CDR2 SASEGT. CDR3 residues: CASSEGLPYEQYF. The CDR3 coding sequence is TGTGCCAGCAGTGAGGGCCTTCCCTACGAGCAGTACTTC.

This rearrangement joins TRBV10-2 to TRBJ2-7; 8 bases fit TRBD1. Germline CDR1 is WSHSY and CDR2 is SAAADI. The V gene end was trimmed by 3 bases and the J gene end by 6 bases; junction bases not matched to a gene: 10. The CDR3 loop spans 15 amino acids. This CDR3 is CASSDRQGAGSEQYF. DNA for the CDR3: TGCGCCAGCAGTGATAGGCAGGGGGCGGGGAGCGAGCAGTACTTC.

The chain links TRBV29-1 to TRBJ1-2; 8 positions match TRBD1. CDR1 and CDR2 from the germline V gene are SQVTM and ANQGSEA. The CDR3 totals 12 residues. V lost 5 bases and J lost 5; bases outside the gene matches: 4. CDR3: CSVYRGEYGYTF. DNA for the CDR3: TGCAGCGTTTACAGGGGGGAGTATGGCTACACCTTC.

The rearrangement links TRBV7-9 to TRBJ2-7; 7 nucleotides match TRBD1. The germline gives CDR1 SEHNR, CDR2 FQNEAQ (reference sequence). The V segment lost 8 bases and the J segment 4 bases; nucleotides outside the gene matches: 8. The CDR3 runs to 13 residues. CDR3 nucleotide sequence: TGTGCCAGCGGACAGGACAGAGCTTACGAGCAGTACTTC. This codes for CASGQDRAYEQYF.

This rearrangement joins TRBV5-6 to TRBJ1-4; D remains ambiguous. Per germline, CDR1 SGHDT and CDR2 YYEEEE. V lost 3 bases and J lost 3, with 9 bases in between. CDR3 size: 14 residues. DNA for the CDR3: TGTGCCAGCAGCTCCGGGATCCCTAATGAAAAACTGTTTTTT. Translated, it gives CASSSGIPNEKLFF.

This chain connects TRBV10-3 to TRBJ1-2; no definite D call. CDR1 and CDR2 (germline): ENHRY, SYGVKD. The V gene lost 7 bases and the J gene lost 12 bases, with 21 bases spanning the gap. This CDR3 spans 13 amino acids. The CDR3 coding sequence is TGTGCCATCACGGACGCGAGGGATATGGCTAACACCTTC. This encodes CAITDARDMANTF.

The chain carries TRBV7-9 and TRBJ2-7; D call uncertain. Trimming took off 5 bases at V and 6 bases at J, with 17 bases between the two ends. The germline V gene has CDR1 SEHNR and CDR2 FQNEAQ (reference sequence). The CDR3 runs 14 residues. The CDR3 sequence: CASSRLASPLEQYF. The CDR3 coding sequence is TGTGCCAGCAGCCGTTTAGCATCCCCACTCGAGCAGTACTTC.

V and J are TRBV19 and TRBJ2-1; a possible D gene is TRBD2 (5 bases). The CDR3 is made up of 14 amino acids. The ends were cut back, 7 bases at V and 0 bases at J, with 10 bases in the middle. Germline CDR1 reads LNHDA; CDR2 reads SQIVND (reference sequence). The CDR3 sequence: CASTERTSYNEQFF. The CDR3 coding sequence is TGTGCCAGTACAGAGCGGACCTCCTACAATGAGCAGTTCTTC.

The CDR3 reads CASSMVDSYEQYF. Here the CDR3 DNA reads TGTGCCAGTAGTATGGTAGACTCCTACGAGCAGTACTTC. This chain uses TRBV19 with TRBJ2-7, with D hard to call. Germline V gives CDR1 LNHDA, CDR2 SQIVND (reference sequence). V gave up 3 bases and J gave up 0 bases, with 6 bases separating them. The CDR3 is 13 amino acids.

The CDR3 DNA is TGTGCCAGCAGTTTATGGCCCCATCAGCCCCAGCATTTT. It translates to CASSLWPHQPQHF. The chain uses TRBV27 and TRBJ1-5; D gene unclear. Per germline, CDR1 MNHEY and CDR2 SMNVEV (reference sequence). The CDR3 has 13 amino acids. V lost 1 base and J 5 bases, leaving 6 bases between the germline ends.

The rearrangement uses TRBV27 and TRBJ2-7; no reliable D call. The CDR3 consists of 13 residues. CDR1 and CDR2 (germline): MNHEY, SMNVEV (reference sequence). Between the trimmed V and J ends, which lost 5 bases and 3 bases, there was a span of 11 bases. The CDR3 sequence is CASSLRQNYEQYF. CDR3 nucleotide sequence: TGTGCCAGCAGTCTACGACAAAACTACGAGCAGTACTTC.

This chain joins TRBV4-1 and TRBJ1-1, with D perhaps TRBD1 (5 bases). Deletions cut 1 base from V and 12 bases from J, with 12 bases between. The CDR3 runs 12 residues. Germline V lookup: CDR1 MGHRA, CDR2 YSYEKL. CDR3 region: CASSQAREATFF. CDR3 DNA: TGCGCCAGCAGCCAAGCCAGGGAGGCGACTTTCTTT.

The chain employs TRBV5-1 and TRBJ2-2, with unresolved D. In germline, CDR1 is SGHRS, CDR2 YFSETQ. Trimming took off 1 base at V and 0 bases at J, with 10 bases between the two ends. The CDR3 spans 16 residues. CDR3 DNA: TGCGCCAGCAGCTTGTATGGGCCTACGAACACCGGGGAGCTGTTTTTT. The encoded protein is CASSLYGPTNTGELFF.

The chain couples TRBV27 to TRBJ2-1; 7 bases map to TRBD2. The ends lost 3 bases at V and 3 bases at J; junction bases unmatched: 8. The CDR3 consists of 16 residues. Germline V gives CDR1 MNHEY, CDR2 SMNVEV (reference sequence). The CDR3 protein is CASSLSGAGRYNEQFF. CDR3 in DNA: TGTGCCAGCAGTTTGTCCGGAGCGGGGCGCTACAATGAGCAGTTCTTC.

The rearrangement links TRBV27 to TRBJ1-1; TRBD1 might be the D (5 bases). CDR1 is MNHEY and CDR2 is SMNVEV in the germline V gene (reference sequence). Trimming took off 6 bases at V and 0 bases at J, with 14 bases between the two ends. The CDR3 has 15 amino acids. This CDR3 reads CASRGGEHLNTEAFF. CDR3 nucleotide sequence: TGTGCCAGCAGGGGAGGGGAGCATTTGAACACTGAAGCTTTCTTT.

The chain combines TRBV28 with TRBJ2-7; 7 bases match TRBD2. CDR3 length: 14 residues. Trimming at V came to 7 bases and at J to 7 bases, leaving 13 bases not matched to a gene. The germline gives CDR1 MDHEN, CDR2 SYDVKM. The CDR3 DNA follows: TGTGCCAGCATCTCGGGAGGACGGGTACTGGAGCAGTACTTC. Translation: CASISGGRVLEQYF. Based on the CDR3 plus reference TRBV28 and TRBJ2-7, the full variable domain is DVKVTQSSRYLVKRTGEKVFLECVQDMDHENMFWYRQDPGLGLRLIYFSYDVKMKEKGDIPEGYSVSREKKERFSLILESASTNQTSMYLCASISGGRVLEQYFGPGTRLTVT.

J is TRBJ2-3 and V is TRBV6-1; D possibly corresponds to TRBD2 (5 bases). Trimming stripped 3 bases from V and 2 bases from J, with 12 bases between. The length of the CDR3 is 15 residues. Germline V CDR1 and CDR2: MNHNS, SASEGT. The CDR3: CASSDTADPTDTQYF. DNA for the CDR3: TGTGCCAGCAGTGATACAGCGGATCCCACAGATACGCAGTATTTT.

In its sample, this clone was seen once. CDR3 DNA: TGTGCCAGCAGCTTAGAACTAGCGGGAGGGCAGGCCTACGAGCAGTACTTC. It encodes CASSLELAGGQAYEQYF. This chain uses TRBV7-8 with TRBJ2-7, with 13 bases aligning to TRBD2. Unmatched junction bases numbered 5, after V lost 1 base and J lost 2 bases. The CDR3 consists of 17 residues. Per the germline V gene, CDR1 is SGHVS and CDR2 is FQNEAQ.

V usage is TRBV6-5 and J usage is TRBJ2-5; D is possibly TRBD1 (6 bases). V was cut by 2 bases and J by 5 bases, with 15 bases left in between. CDR3 size: 15 residues. CDR1 is MNHEY, CDR2 SVGAGI, per germline. The CDR3 reads CASSYTEQGFETQYF. The CDR3 DNA is TGTGCCAGCAGTTACACCGAACAGGGTTTTGAGACCCAGTACTTC.

This clone was observed a handful of times. The gene calls are TRBV2 and TRBJ2-7; the match to TRBD2 covers 11 bases. Germline V gene data show CDR1 as SNHLY and CDR2 as FYNNEI. V trimming: 4 bases; J trimming: 3 bases; junction bases outside the gene matches: 2. CDR3 length: 14 amino acids. CDR3 region: CASSVGLAVYEQYF. The CDR3 nucleotides read TGTGCCAGCAGTGTGGGACTAGCGGTCTACGAGCAGTACTTC.

This clone came up a few times. The chain couples TRBV11-1 to TRBJ2-7; D not certain. Germline CDR1 SGHAT, CDR2 FQDESV (reference sequence). The CDR3 is made up of 14 amino acids. Trimming removed 2 bases from V and 1 base from J, with 9 bases in between. The CDR3 coding sequence is TGTGCCAGCAGCTTAAGTCACGGTTCCTACGAGCAGTACTTC. Encoded protein: CASSLSHGSYEQYF. The variable domain in full, completed from reference TRBV11-1 and TRBJ2-7, reads EAEVAQSPRYKITEKSQAVAFWCDPISGHATLYWYRQILGQGPELLVQFQDESVVDDSQLPKDRFSAERLKGVDSTLKIQPAELGDSAMYLCASSLSHGSYEQYFGPGTRLTVT.

This clone was counted once. The V call is TRBV5-1, the J call TRBJ1-3, with 7 bases lining up with TRBD1. V shed 3 bases and J 1 base; nucleotides not matched to a gene: 7. Germline V gene sequence: CDR1 SGHRS, CDR2 YFSETQ. This CDR3 has 16 amino acids. The CDR3 DNA reads TGCGCCAGCAGCTACGGGGACAGTAGTTCTGGAAACACCATATATTTT. Translating it yields CASSYGDSSSGNTIYF. The full variable domain, with the rest looked up from reference TRBV5-1 and TRBJ1-3, is KAGVTQTPRYLIKTRGQQVTLSCSPISGHRSVSWYQQTPGQGLQFLFEYFSETQRNKGNFPGRFSGRQFSNSRSEMNVSTLELGDSALYLCASSYGDSSSGNTIYFGEGSWLTVV.

The chain carries TRBV14 and TRBJ1-2, with TRBD1 as a possible D gene (5 bases). The CDR3 extends over 14 amino acids. Germline lookup yields CDR1 SGHDN and CDR2 FVKESK. The germline V and J ends were trimmed by 1 base and 3 bases, with 9 bases remaining between them. CDR3 sequence reads: CASSQGQGDYGYTF. CDR3 nucleotides: TGTGCCAGCAGCCAAGGACAAGGGGACTATGGCTACACCTTC.

The genes are TRBV6-5 and TRBJ1-4; TRBD1 matches at 8 bases. The length of the CDR3 is 15 residues. Germline CDR1 is MNHEY and CDR2 is SVGAGI. J was trimmed by 4 bases and V by 6 bases; bases with no gene match: 7. In DNA form, the CDR3 reads TGTGCCAGCAGGAGACAGGGGAGGGATAATGAAAAACTGTTTTTT. Residues: CASRRQGRDNEKLFF.